What follows are 22 T cell receptor beta chains derived from one specimen sequenced in a study of blood T cell repertoires in COVID-19 (dated by TCRdb to 2018 to 2020). The library was produced with the immunoSEQ multiplex PCR assay. TCRdb took this table from immuneACCESS and kept in-frame rearrangements with V and J called. Such tables lack part of the clones; where checked against another copy, unresolved V genes explain under half of the gap, and the rest is unexplained. Counted in this sample were under 250,000 clones; 70% to 85% of them appeared once. The ten most abundant clones make up under 15% of the sample. Material for sequencing was peripheral blood. The receptors originated from a human donor in a cohort sampled during active COVID-19.

Only one count was recorded for this clone. The V call is TRBV6-2 or TRBV6-3, the J call TRBJ2-7, with 7 bases that match TRBD2. The CDR3 has 18 amino acids. Germline CDR1 reads MNHEY; CDR2 reads SVGEGT. With V trimmed by 2 bases and J by 0 bases, 13 bases remained unmatched. The CDR3 spells CASSYPEGRSGLSYEQYF. DNA for the CDR3: TGTGCCAGCAGTTACCCCGAAGGGCGTAGCGGGCTCTCCTACGAGCAGTACTTC.

The gene calls are TRBV5-1 and TRBJ1-1; D call uncertain. The V gene's germline CDR1 is SGHRS and CDR2 YFSETQ. V was clipped by 4 bases and J by 0 bases, with 13 bases between them. This CDR3 has 15 amino acids. CDR3 sequence (DNA): TGCGCCAGCAGCCCGGGATTCAGCATGAACACTGAAGCTTTCTTT. This sequence encodes CASSPGFSMNTEAFF. Together with reference TRBV5-1 and TRBJ1-1, the CDR3 gives the full variable domain: KAGVTQTPRYLIKTRGQQVTLSCSPISGHRSVSWYQQTPGQGLQFLFEYFSETQRNKGNFPGRFSGRQFSNSRSEMNVSTLELGDSALYLCASSPGFSMNTEAFFGQGTRLTVV.

The rearrangement uses TRBV28 and TRBJ2-1; TRBD1 aligns across 11 bases. Losses at the gene ends were 5 bases for V and 15 bases for J; bases not matched to a gene: 9. From germline, CDR1 is MDHEN and CDR2 SYDVKM. The CDR3 extends over 13 amino acids. The chain's CDR3 is CASSARDRGWGFF. CDR3 DNA sequence: TGTGCCAGCAGTGCCCGGGACAGGGGGTGGGGGTTCTTC.

This clone was recorded a few times. The gene calls are TRBV2 and TRBJ1-2; 7 nucleotides align to TRBD1. Germline V gene lookup returns CDR1 SNHLY and CDR2 FYNNEI. Germline trimming cut 5 bases from V and 2 bases from J; bases unmatched to any gene: 2. This CDR3 comprises 13 residues. The CDR3 region is CASSIQGNYGYTF. CDR3 in DNA: TGTGCCAGCAGTATACAGGGGAACTATGGCTACACCTTC.

A single count supports this clone. This rearrangement joins TRBV5-4 to TRBJ1-4; maybe TRBD1 (5 bases). V was shortened by 0 bases and J by 11 bases, with 14 bases between the two germline ends. CDR3 length equals 14 residues. Germline CDR1 SGHNT, CDR2 YYREEE (reference sequence). CDR3 nucleotides: TGTGCCAGCAGCTTGGAGAGTCAGGGTCAGAAACTGTTTTTT. Its translation: CASSLESQGQKLFF. The variable domain in full, with the rest retrieved from reference TRBV5-4 and TRBJ1-4, is ETGVTQSPTHLIKTRGQQVTLRCSSQSGHNTVSWYQQALGQGPQFIFQYYREEENGRGNFPPRFSGLQFPNYSSELNVNALELDDSALYLCASSLESQGQKLFFGSGTQLSVL.

The V gene is TRBV11-2, the J gene TRBJ2-3; TRBD2 matches 11 bases. Germline-derived CDR1 and CDR2 are SGHAT and FQNNGV. This CDR3 is 17 amino acids long. Trimming at V came to 5 bases and at J to 4 bases, leaving 11 bases not matched to a gene. CDR3 sequence: CASSKGLAGSKADTQYF. Written as DNA, the CDR3 is TGTGCCAGCAGCAAAGGACTAGCGGGTAGCAAGGCAGATACGCAGTATTTT.

This clone was seen more than once but under ten times. The chain joins TRBV2 to TRBJ1-3; TRBD1 agrees at 7 bases. Germline CDR1 is SNHLY and CDR2 is FYNNEI. The V gene end was trimmed by 6 bases and the J gene end by 2 bases; junction bases not matched to a gene: 4. There are 14 residues in the CDR3. CDR3 amino acids: CASRPTGPGNTIYF. For the CDR3, the DNA is TGTGCCAGCAGGCCGACAGGGCCTGGAAACACCATATATTTT.

The chain employs TRBV5-1 and TRBJ2-1; 12 bases agree with TRBD2. The CDR3 is 16 amino acids. Germline trimming cut 4 bases from V and 3 bases from J; bases unmatched to any gene: 5. The germline V gene encodes CDR1 SGHRS and CDR2 YFSETQ. The CDR3: CASSLTSGSVYNEQFF. In DNA, the CDR3 is TGCGCCAGCAGCCTGACTAGCGGGAGTGTCTACAATGAGCAGTTCTTC.

The J gene is TRBJ2-7, the V gene TRBV5-6; the D gene is possibly TRBD2 (5 bases). This CDR3 has 14 residues. Germline V lookup: CDR1 SGHDT, CDR2 YYEEEE. Deletions cut 6 bases from V and 7 bases from J, with 20 bases between. CDR3 protein: CASNLRGRVGEQYF. The CDR3 coding sequence is TGTGCCAGCAACCTACGAGGGAGAGTGGGGGAGCAGTACTTC.

This clone was observed a handful of times. The chain recombines TRBV28 with TRBJ2-1; 7 nucleotides agree with TRBD2. Germline V lookup: CDR1 MDHEN, CDR2 SYDVKM. CDR3 size: 14 residues. The trim removed 6 bases at V and 7 bases at J, leaving 9 bases unmatched. CDR3 region: CASSTTSEGNEQFF. CDR3 sequence (DNA): TGTGCCAGCAGCACAACTAGCGAGGGGAATGAGCAGTTCTTC.

This clone was seen only a few times. The CDR3 is CASSSWTVLGELFF. CDR3 sequence (DNA): TGTGCCAGCAGCTCTTGGACAGTCCTCGGGGAGCTGTTTTTT. The chain combines TRBV7-2 with TRBJ2-2, with TRBD1 as a possible D gene (6 bases). V lost 4 bases, J lost 7 bases, and 13 bases lay in between. CDR1 and CDR2 from the germline V gene are SGHTA and FQGNSA. The CDR3 length is 14 residues. Full variable domain (outside the CDR3, taken from reference TRBV7-2 and TRBJ2-2): GAGVSQSPSNKVTEKGKDVELRCDPISGHTALYWYRQSLGQGLEFLIYFQGNSAPDKSGLPSDRFSAERTGGSVSTLTIQRTQQEDSAVYLCASSSWTVLGELFFGEGSRLTVL.

The V gene is TRBV9, the J gene TRBJ2-1, with D uncertain. Germline CDR1 and CDR2: SGDLS and YYNGEE. The V gene lost 1 base and the J gene lost 5 bases, with 19 bases spanning the gap. The CDR3 extends over 17 amino acids. CDR3 DNA sequence: TGTGCCAGCAGCGTAAGATTAGGCCTAGGCTTTGACAATGAGCAGTTCTTC. Translation gives CASSVRLGLGFDNEQFF.

The chain links TRBV2 to TRBJ2-2; 7 nucleotides match TRBD1. The length of the CDR3 is 14 residues. With V trimmed by 6 bases and J by 4 bases, 5 bases remained unmatched. From germline, CDR1 is SNHLY and CDR2 FYNNEI. The DNA of the CDR3 is TGTGCCAGCAGGGGGGACAGCCCCACCGGGGAGCTGTTTTTT. The encoded protein is CASRGDSPTGELFF.

The V call is TRBV7-9, the J call TRBJ2-5; TRBD2 matches 7 bases. CDR1 is SEHNR, CDR2 FQNEAQ, per germline (reference sequence). The CDR3 extends over 15 amino acids. V was clipped by 4 bases and J by 2 bases; unmatched bases: 7. CDR3 nucleotide sequence: TGTGCCAGCAGCTCACCGGGACTACAACAAGAGACCCAGTACTTC. Translating gives CASSSPGLQQETQYF.

In this sample, this clone turned up once. The rearrangement joins TRBV5-1 to TRBJ1-4; a possible D gene is TRBD1 (5 bases). The CDR3 consists of 15 residues. In germline, CDR1 is SGHRS, CDR2 YFSETQ. V shed 0 bases and J shed 7 bases, with 13 bases lying between them. The CDR3 nucleotides read TGCGCCAGCAGCTTGGAGGGCAGGGTTGGTGAAAAACTGTTTTTT. This gives the protein CASSLEGRVGEKLFF.

Many counts were recorded for this clone. The V and J genes are TRBV5-1 and TRBJ2-7, with 8 bases aligning to TRBD1. The V gene end was trimmed by 7 bases and the J gene end by 2 bases; junction bases not matched to a gene: 11. From germline, CDR1 is SGHRS and CDR2 YFSETQ. This CDR3 is built from 15 residues. CDR3 protein: CASSQTGAAAYEQYF. DNA for the CDR3: TGCGCCAGCTCCCAGACAGGGGCCGCGGCCTACGAGCAGTACTTC.

The chain links TRBV5-4 to TRBJ2-7; 7 bases line up with TRBD2. With 1 base clipped from V and 2 bases from J, the junction kept 12 bases outside the gene matches. The CDR3 covers 17 residues. Per the germline V gene, CDR1 is SGHNT and CDR2 is YYREEE (reference sequence). CDR3 protein: CASSLSSWEGLAYEQYF. The CDR3 nucleotides are TGTGCCAGCAGCTTGTCATCGTGGGAGGGGTTGGCCTACGAGCAGTACTTC.

This rearrangement joins TRBV14 to TRBJ2-5, with 10 bases matching TRBD1. CDR3 length: 17 residues. The junction had 9 bases not matched to a gene; V was cut back by 0 bases and J by 5 bases. Germline values: CDR1 SGHDN, CDR2 FVKESK. CDR3 coding DNA: TGTGCCAGCAGCCAAGATTCTGACAGGGGGCTATGGGAGACCCAGTACTTC. Translation gives CASSQDSDRGLWETQYF.

Only a few counts were recorded for this clone. The genes are TRBV6-6 and TRBJ1-3; possibly TRBD1 for D (5 bases). With 6 bases removed from V and 4 bases from J, the gap between germline ends came to 16 bases. Per germline, CDR1 MNHNY and CDR2 SVGAGI (reference sequence). There are 15 residues in the CDR3. CDR3 residues: CASRIGVGVGNTIYF. As DNA, the CDR3 is TGTGCCAGCAGAATAGGGGTTGGAGTAGGAAACACCATATATTTT.

CDR3 in DNA: TGTGCCACCAGTGACCCTGGACAGGGCCGGGGCGAGACCCAGTACTTC. Protein product: CATSDPGQGRGETQYF. V gene TRBV24-1 combines with J gene TRBJ2-5, with 8 bases lining up with TRBD1. CDR1 KGHDR and CDR2 SFDVKD come from the germline V gene. CDR3 length: 16 residues. The J segment lost 5 bases and the V segment lost 4 bases, leaving 11 bases of the junction unmatched.

The chain links TRBV27 to TRBJ1-5; D perhaps matches TRBD1 (5 bases). Germline CDR1 MNHEY, CDR2 SMNVEV (reference sequence). The CDR3 contains 18 residues. V was trimmed by 6 bases and J by 0 bases, leaving 21 bases between them. CDR3 bases: TGTGCCAGCAGCCTCAAAATCACAGGACCCTATAGCAATCAGCCCCAGCATTTT. Translated: CASSLKITGPYSNQPQHF.

V gene TRBV2 combines with J gene TRBJ2-2; 7 nucleotides match TRBD2. With V trimmed by 6 bases and J by 6 bases, 10 bases remained unmatched. Germline loops: CDR1 SNHLY, CDR2 FYNNEI. CDR3 size: 15 residues. CDR3 residues: CASRKLIAGAGELFF. The CDR3 coding sequence is TGTGCCAGCAGAAAATTAATAGCGGGCGCCGGGGAGCTGTTTTTT.